Shown below are 7 T cell receptor beta chains from a single sample sequenced in a study of blood T cell repertoires in COVID-19. Here immunoSEQ multiplex PCR was the method, and the copy in TCRdb shows in-frame clones only, minus some. Of 300,000 or so clones listed, 65% to 90% are singletons. Sequenced: PBMCs or T cells enriched from blood (not recorded which). The origin of the receptors is a woman between 40 and 55 years old with acute COVID-19.

The chain is built from TRBV10-3 and TRBJ1-2; no definite D call. V was trimmed by 6 bases and J by 4 bases, leaving 15 bases between them. CDR1 and CDR2 from the germline V gene are ENHRY and SYGVKD. This CDR3 spans 14 amino acids. CDR3 in amino acids: CAIRPDGQSYGYTF. DNA for the CDR3: TGTGCCATCAGGCCTGATGGGCAGTCCTATGGCTACACCTTC.

This chain uses TRBV18 with TRBJ2-5; D not certain. CDR1 KGHSH and CDR2 LQKENI come from the germline V gene. CDR3 size: 13 residues. The V and J ends lost 3 bases and 5 bases respectively, with 10 bases between them. The CDR3 DNA reads as TGTGCCAGCTCACCCGTAGCCCGCGAGACCCAGTACTTC. It encodes CASSPVARETQYF.

This clone was counted once. The CDR3 loop reads CASSQDSGYGYTF. Written as DNA, the CDR3 is TGCGCCAGCAGCCAAGATTCAGGCTATGGCTACACCTTC. The V gene is TRBV4-3, the J gene TRBJ1-2, with unresolved D. CDR1 is LGHNA, CDR2 YSLEER, per germline. The CDR3 runs to 13 residues. The germline V and J ends were trimmed by 0 bases and 4 bases, with 6 bases remaining between them.

The chain has TRBV27 and TRBJ2-1; D unresolved. The V and J ends lost 3 bases and 0 bases respectively, with 9 bases between them. The germline CDR1 and CDR2 sequences are MNHEY and SMNVEV (reference sequence). This CDR3 is 15 amino acids long. CDR3 nucleotide sequence: TGTGCCAGCAGTTTGACTGTGAGCTCCTACAATGAGCAGTTCTTC. Its translation is CASSLTVSSYNEQFF.

This chain uses TRBV2 with TRBJ2-1, with TRBD2 identical over 7 bases. The junction had 15 bases not matched to a gene; V was cut back by 0 bases and J by 13 bases. Germline assignment: CDR1 SNHLY and CDR2 FYNNEI. The CDR3 sequence is 16 residues long. CDR3 in amino acids: CASSEADLAAGGLQFF. The CDR3 region has the DNA TGTGCCAGCAGTGAAGCGGATCTAGCGGCAGGAGGGTTACAGTTCTTC.

This clone was seen a single time. V gene TRBV18 combines with J gene TRBJ1-2; no firm D call. Germline-derived CDR1 and CDR2 are KGHSH and LQKENI. Trimming took off 3 bases at V and 4 bases at J, with 18 bases between the two ends. This CDR3 contains 16 residues. In DNA form, the CDR3 reads TGTGCCAGCTCACCCCAGATAGCCGTGCCCGTCTATGGCTACACCTTC. Protein product: CASSPQIAVPVYGYTF.

The chain combines TRBV5-6 with TRBJ2-2; D is undetermined. The CDR3 has 15 residues. From germline, CDR1 is SGHDT and CDR2 YYEEEE. V shed 4 bases and J shed 4 bases, with 14 bases lying between them. CDR3 bases: TGTGCCAGCAGCCCCATCACCGGCGGCACCGGGGAGCTGTTTTTT. Amino acids: CASSPITGGTGELFF.